This entry lists 30 T cell receptor beta chains sequenced from one sample in a study of blood T cell repertoires in COVID-19. The method was immunoSEQ multiplex PCR; TCRdb's version includes in-frame clones alone and lacks a portion of them. Of 400,000 to 550,000 clones listed, around 89% are singletons. The material sequenced was peripheral blood. The receptors shown here come from a woman in her 30s with acute or convalescent COVID-19.

The chain has TRBV14 and TRBJ2-7; the D gene is possibly TRBD1 (5 bases). The CDR3 covers 13 residues. The germline V and J ends were trimmed by 4 bases and 2 bases, with 9 bases remaining between them. CDR1 SGHDN and CDR2 FVKESK come from the germline V gene. CDR3 protein: CASSPPGPYEQYF. As DNA, the CDR3 is TGTGCCAGCAGCCCTCCAGGGCCCTACGAGCAGTACTTC.

CDR3 residues: CASSQSVTGGSYGYTF. CDR3 sequence (DNA): TGCGCCAGCAGCCAGAGCGTAACAGGGGGAAGCTATGGCTACACCTTC. The chain recombines TRBV5-1 with TRBJ1-2; 8 nucleotides match TRBD1. This CDR3 region has 16 residues. With 4 bases clipped from V and 4 bases from J, the junction kept 12 bases outside the gene matches. CDR1 and CDR2 (germline): SGHRS, YFSETQ.

The chain uses TRBV30 and TRBJ1-2; D unresolved. Germline loops: CDR1 GTSNPN, CDR2 SVGIG (reference sequence). Trimming pared 3 bases from V and 1 base from J, leaving 12 bases between. The CDR3 is made up of 14 amino acids. The CDR3, as DNA: TGTGCCTGGAGCTATTCAGGCTATAACTATGGCTACACCTTC. Translated: CAWSYSGYNYGYTF.

The chain combines TRBV2 with TRBJ1-2; D might be TRBD1 (6 bases). The ends were cut back, 0 bases at V and 2 bases at J, with 10 bases in the middle. This CDR3 contains 15 residues. Germline V gene sequence: CDR1 SNHLY, CDR2 FYNNEI. The CDR3 reads CASSEAITGNYGYTF. The CDR3 DNA follows: TGTGCCAGCAGTGAAGCGATTACAGGGAACTATGGCTACACCTTC.

The chain combines TRBV20-1 with TRBJ2-3; TRBD2 might be the D (6 bases). V was cut by 3 bases and J by 2 bases, with 12 bases left in between. The CDR3 is 14 amino acids. CDR1 is DFQATT, CDR2 SNEGSKA, per germline (reference sequence). The DNA for the CDR3 is TGCAGTGCTAGTCGGCGGGGAGACACAGATACGCAGTATTTT. It translates to CSASRRGDTDTQYF.

This chain links TRBV5-1 with TRBJ1-2; D may be TRBD1 (5 bases). Trimming shortened V by 3 bases and J by 7 bases, and 16 bases separated the two germline ends. The germline CDR1 and CDR2 sequences are SGHRS and YFSETQ. The CDR3 covers 14 residues. CDR3 amino acids: CASSSDSPWVGYTF. Written as DNA, the CDR3 is TGCGCCAGCAGCTCCGACAGCCCCTGGGTTGGCTACACCTTC.

J is TRBJ2-5 and V is TRBV5-1; tentative D call: TRBD2 (6 bases). V was cut by 4 bases and J by 5 bases, with 12 bases left in between. The CDR3 consists of 13 residues. Germline V CDR1 and CDR2: SGHRS, YFSETQ. This CDR3 reads CASSQNGGETQYF. The CDR3 bases are TGCGCCAGCAGCCAGAACGGAGGGGAGACCCAGTACTTC. Combining the CDR3 with reference TRBV5-1 and TRBJ2-5 gives the whole variable domain KAGVTQTPRYLIKTRGQQVTLSCSPISGHRSVSWYQQTPGQGLQFLFEYFSETQRNKGNFPGRFSGRQFSNSRSEMNVSTLELGDSALYLCASSQNGGETQYFGPGTRLLVL.

The CDR3 DNA reads as TGCGCCAGCAGTGAGAGCACTGGAGATACGCAGTATTTT. This encodes CASSESTGDTQYF. The V gene is TRBV10-1, the J gene TRBJ2-3; D unclear. Per germline, CDR1 WNHNN and CDR2 SYGVQD (reference sequence). This CDR3 has 13 residues. Trimming stripped 2 bases from V and 5 bases from J, with 8 bases between.

The genes are TRBV6-6 and TRBJ2-3; D may be TRBD1 (6 bases). CDR3 length: 14 amino acids. Germline V gives CDR1 MNHNY, CDR2 SVGAGI (reference sequence). V lost 6 bases and J 0 bases, leaving 10 bases between the germline ends. For the CDR3, the DNA is TGTGCCAGCAGACATCAGGGGAGCACAGATACGCAGTATTTT. Its translation is CASRHQGSTDTQYF.

This clone was picked up one time. The chain is built from TRBV7-6 and TRBJ2-1; tentatively, D is TRBD2 (5 bases). V gave up 5 bases and J gave up 6 bases, with 17 bases separating them. Germline assignment: CDR1 SGHVS and CDR2 FNYEAQ. The CDR3 has 15 residues. For the CDR3, the DNA is TGTGCCAGCAGCATCCTCCTCGGGGTAGGCAATGAGCAGTTCTTC. It is translated as CASSILLGVGNEQFF.

In its sample, this clone was seen once. V usage is TRBV9 and J usage is TRBJ1-2; TRBD1 matches at 7 bases. V dropped 0 bases and J dropped 3; count of bases not matched to a gene: 5. The CDR3 length is 15 residues. Germline loops: CDR1 SGDLS, CDR2 YYNGEE. This CDR3 reads CASSVEAGGDYGYTF. The CDR3 region has the DNA TGTGCCAGCAGCGTAGAGGCAGGGGGAGACTATGGCTACACCTTC.

The sample holds a few counts of this clone. Other DNA sequences in the same sample also yield this CDR3. This chain uses TRBV9 with TRBJ2-2; D unresolved. Trimming shortened V by 1 base and J by 4 bases, and 5 bases separated the two germline ends. This CDR3 is 13 amino acids long. Germline loops: CDR1 SGDLS, CDR2 YYNGEE. DNA for the CDR3: TGTGCCAGCAGCGTATCGGGCACCGGGGAGCTGTTTTTT. Translated, it gives CASSVSGTGELFF.

The chain combines TRBV2 with TRBJ2-5; D is possibly TRBD1 (5 bases). The CDR3 sequence is 12 residues long. CDR1 and CDR2 (germline): SNHLY, FYNNEI. With 6 bases removed from V and 2 bases from J, the gap between germline ends came to 7 bases. CDR3 DNA: TGTGCCAGCAGACAGGCACAAGAGACCCAGTACTTC. Its protein product is CASRQAQETQYF.

The chain is built from TRBV3-1 (or the pseudogene TRBV3-2) and TRBJ2-5; a possible D gene is TRBD2 (5 bases). The CDR3 totals 15 residues. Germline V gene lookup returns CDR1 LGHDT and CDR2 YNNKEL (reference sequence). Trimming took off 0 bases at V and 4 bases at J, with 12 bases between the two ends. Here the CDR3 DNA reads TGTGCCAGCAGCCAAGATCCCCTAGCTCCAGAGACCCAGTACTTC. The encoded protein is CASSQDPLAPETQYF.

This rearrangement joins TRBV3-1 (or the pseudogene TRBV3-2) to TRBJ2-2; D is ambiguous. CDR1 is LGHDT and CDR2 is YNNKEL in the germline V gene (reference sequence). CDR3 length: 15 amino acids. Trimming stripped 4 bases from V and 3 bases from J, with 12 bases between. The CDR3 DNA reads as TGTGCCAGCAGCCTCCTAGGCCAATACACCGGGGAGCTGTTTTTT. Its translation: CASSLLGQYTGELFF.

V and J are TRBV11-2 and TRBJ2-3, with D perhaps TRBD2 (5 bases). Between the trimmed V and J ends, which lost 3 bases and 1 base, there was a span of 8 bases. Germline V lookup: CDR1 SGHAT, CDR2 FQNNGV. This CDR3 has 14 amino acids. CDR3 nucleotides: TGTGCCAGCAGCTTCGGGGTGGGCACAGATACGCAGTATTTT. As protein: CASSFGVGTDTQYF.

The chain has TRBV7-2 and TRBJ2-2; TRBD2 agrees at 8 bases. This CDR3 has 18 amino acids. The V and J ends lost 5 bases and 2 bases, in that order; junction bases with no gene match: 13. From germline, CDR1 is SGHTA and CDR2 FQGNSA. The CDR3 loop is CASSPAPVGTSNTGELFF. The CDR3 nucleotides read TGTGCCAGCAGCCCCGCACCGGTGGGGACTAGTAACACCGGGGAGCTGTTTTTT.

The CDR3 DNA reads as TGTGCCAGCAGTCGTTCCGGGACTGATTACGAGCAGTACTTC. Its protein product is CASSRSGTDYEQYF. V gene TRBV6-5 combines with J gene TRBJ2-7; TRBD2 might be the D (6 bases). This CDR3 region has 14 residues. CDR1 is MNHEY and CDR2 is SVGAGI in the germline V gene. V was shortened by 5 bases and J by 4 bases, with 15 bases between the two germline ends.

The chain uses TRBV19 and TRBJ1-5; D not resolved. Germline CDR1 reads LNHDA; CDR2 reads SQIVND (reference sequence). V lost 10 bases and J lost 7, with 17 bases in between. CDR3 length: 13 residues. Here the CDR3 DNA reads TGTGCCACCGCGGGGAGCACGGGACAGCCCCAGCATTTT. Protein sequence: CATAGSTGQPQHF. Supplemented by reference TRBV19 and TRBJ1-5, the full variable domain reads DGGITQSPKYLFRKEGQNVTLSCEQNLNHDAMYWYRQDPGQGLRLIYYSQIVNDFQKGDIAEGYSVSREKKESFPLTVTSAQKNPTAFYLCATAGSTGQPQHFGDGTRLSIL.

The genes are TRBV3-1 (or the pseudogene TRBV3-2) and TRBJ1-6; D unresolved. The CDR3 loop spans 15 amino acids. V was clipped by 2 bases and J by 10 bases, with 15 bases between them. Germline V CDR1 and CDR2: LGHDT, YNNKEL (reference sequence). CDR3 DNA: TGTGCCAGCAGCCAACTTCCCGGGTTTAGATCACCCCTCCACTTT. Protein sequence: CASSQLPGFRSPLHF.

With respect to this clone: Other nucleotide sequences in the sample specify the same CDR3. The chain carries TRBV7-3 and TRBJ1-1; D possibly corresponds to TRBD1 (5 bases). Trimming pared 6 bases from V and 0 bases from J, leaving 8 bases between. This CDR3 is 13 amino acids long. Germline lookup yields CDR1 SGHTA and CDR2 FQGTGA. CDR3 protein: CASSRTLNTEAFF. The CDR3 DNA follows: TGTGCCAGCAGTCGGACATTGAACACTGAAGCTTTCTTT.

The V and J genes are TRBV3-1 (or the pseudogene TRBV3-2) and TRBJ2-5; TRBD2 matches at 8 bases. J lost 4 bases, V lost 0 bases, and 13 bases had no gene match. Germline assignment: CDR1 LGHDT and CDR2 YNNKEL (reference sequence). CDR3 length: 18 residues. The CDR3 reads CASSQDGTGGPGGETQYF. The CDR3 nucleotides are TGTGCCAGCAGCCAAGATGGAACGGGGGGGCCTGGCGGAGAGACCCAGTACTTC.

The rearrangement joins TRBV5-1 to TRBJ1-1; D unclear. The germline V and J ends were trimmed by 0 bases and 1 base, with 7 bases remaining between them. The CDR3 contains 14 residues. Germline values: CDR1 SGHRS, CDR2 YFSETQ. CDR3 sequence: CASSLASGNTEAFF. CDR3 sequence (DNA): TGCGCCAGCAGCTTGGCCTCGGGGAACACTGAAGCTTTCTTT.

V usage is TRBV19 and J usage is TRBJ2-7, with D tentatively TRBD1 (6 bases). The length of the CDR3 is 16 residues. Germline CDR1 LNHDA, CDR2 SQIVND (reference sequence). With 5 bases removed from V and 5 bases from J, the gap between germline ends came to 22 bases. This chain's CDR3 is CASSLMLLTGINEQYF. Here the CDR3 DNA reads TGTGCCAGTAGTCTAATGCTCCTCACAGGGATCAACGAGCAGTACTTC.

This clone has a single count. The chain joins TRBV10-3 to TRBJ1-3, with D uncertain. CDR1 is ENHRY and CDR2 is SYGVKD in the germline V gene. This CDR3 is built from 13 residues. Trimming cost V 11 bases and J 3 bases, with 14 bases left between them. This CDR3 is CAVCTEIGNTIYF. CDR3 bases: TGTGCCGTCTGCACTGAGATTGGAAACACCATATATTTT.

This clone was detected only once. This rearrangement joins TRBV19 to TRBJ2-7; 7 nucleotides line up with TRBD2. Germline trimming cut 11 bases from V and 5 bases from J; bases unmatched to any gene: 15. This CDR3 has 14 residues. CDR1 is LNHDA and CDR2 is SQIVND in the germline V gene (reference sequence). The CDR3 DNA reads TGTGCCTGCTCCTTGGGGGGGGGAAAGAACGAGCAGTACTTC. Protein product: CACSLGGGKNEQYF.

The genes are TRBV30 and TRBJ2-5; 11 positions agree with TRBD2. The junction had 3 bases not matched to a gene; V was cut back by 2 bases and J by 1 base. The CDR3 has 15 amino acids. The germline V gene encodes CDR1 GTSNPN and CDR2 SVGIG (reference sequence). The CDR3 region is CAWSIAGGPQETQYF. CDR3 nucleotides: TGTGCCTGGAGTATAGCGGGGGGGCCCCAAGAGACCCAGTACTTC.

This clone appeared once. J is TRBJ1-1 and V is TRBV5-1, with a tentative D call TRBD1 (6 bases). Germline lookup yields CDR1 SGHRS and CDR2 YFSETQ. The length of the CDR3 is 15 residues. V lost 4 bases, J lost 1 base, and 14 bases lay in between. CDR3 residues: CASSPLQTGNTEAFF. The CDR3 bases are TGCGCCAGCAGCCCTCTACAGACAGGGAACACTGAAGCTTTCTTT.

Only one count was recorded for this clone. The rearrangement joins TRBV5-1 to TRBJ2-4, with TRBD1 identical over 9 bases. V shed 0 bases, J shed 8 bases, and the junction held 15 bases outside the gene matches. CDR3 size: 18 residues. Germline assignment: CDR1 SGHRS and CDR2 YFSETQ. CDR3 sequence reads: CASSLALTGGAGSDIQYF. The CDR3 nucleotides are TGCGCCAGCAGCTTGGCGCTAACAGGGGGCGCAGGGTCGGACATTCAGTACTTC.

The genes are TRBV2 and TRBJ1-2, with a possible D match to TRBD1 (6 bases). Trimming left V 7 bases short and J 3 bases short, with 12 bases between. This CDR3 comprises 13 residues. Germline assignment: CDR1 SNHLY and CDR2 FYNNEI. CDR3 nucleotide sequence: TGTGCCAGCACTTCGAGGGGGTACTATGGCTACACCTTC. This sequence encodes CASTSRGYYGYTF.